This T cell receptor beta chain was documented in a study of monozygotic twins with inflammatory bowel disease. Study-wide points: Twins with IBD had fewer clonotypes in common with others than healthy twins, particularly during disease activity. Findings did not support one strong IBD-associated signal or clonotype.

Each sample's cDNA came from eight separate reactions. UMIs that included a 6-nucleotide sample barcode were added by template switching, which took place during cDNA synthesis. TCRdb reprocessed the 5' RACE reads, with one entry per CDR3 protein and no DNA. The clone table shows around 370,000 distinct CDR3 sequences, with the ten largest holding just over 2.5%. Worth noting for this clonotype: The antigen remains undetermined.

The CDR3 is 17 amino acids. Germline-derived CDR1 and CDR2 are SGHTA and FQGTGA. This sequence was found in a human donor with ulcerative colitis or Crohn's disease, or a healthy co-twin of an affected twin (not recorded which). Sequencing input: blood. This chain uses TRBV7-3 with TRBJ2-3; absent DNA, TCRdb's TRBD1 call cannot be checked. The chain's CDR3 is CASSRTLSGQGGDTQYF.